This entry features one T cell receptor (beta chain) sequence. Its antigen is not identified. The data stem from a study of T cell responses to AZD1222 COVID-19 vaccine. The CDR3 contains 18 residues. The V segment lost 5 bases and the J segment 1 base; nucleotides outside the gene matches: 8. Germline-derived CDR1 and CDR2 are LGHNA and YSLEER. Overall study findings and caveats: Spike-specific TCR breadth and depth went up after people got two AZD1222 doses. White British people made up most donors, females outnumbered males, and clonal diversity was possibly underestimated. Dominant at 160-218 and 743-854, vaccine-associated CD4 TCRs also spanned spike.

The repertoire was sequenced with immunoSEQ multiplex PCR; TCRdb's copy has only in-frame clones and lacks some. The sample shows 90,000 to 120,000 clones, about 86% of them seen only once. The chain couples TRBV4-3 to TRBJ2-7; TRBD2 aligns across 16 bases. The clonotype comes from an adult in good health. The material was peripheral blood, obtained on day 0 of AZD1222 vaccination. CDR3 residues: CASSSGLAGGRLSYEQYF. The CDR3 coding sequence is TGCGCCAGCAGCTCGGGACTAGCGGGGGGGCGTCTGTCCTACGAGCAGTACTTC.